The rows below give T cell receptor beta chains drawn from one sample of a study of Ad26.COV2.S vaccination and SARS-CoV-2 variants. This table comes from immunoSEQ multiplex PCR, and its TCRdb copy is limited to in-frame clones, with some not included. The profile covers hundreds of thousands of clones, with roughly 85% appearing a single time and roughly 7.4% taken by the ten largest. The sequencing here drew on peripheral blood, taken in a trial of Ad26.COV2.S vaccine versus placebo. The source is a person between 18 and 65 years old who received the Ad26.COV2.S COVID-19 vaccine or a placebo. Both conserved end residues are part of each CDR3.

CDR3	V	J	length
CASAGTSRANEQFF	TRBV12-5	TRBJ2-1	14
CASRGGPPTFYNEQFF	TRBV28	TRBJ2-1	16
CASSGGIGGEPYNEQFF	TRBV4-2	TRBJ2-1	17
CASSDRSHTDTQYF	TRBV5-6	TRBJ2-3	14
CATSEGQGRSDTQYF	TRBV15	TRBJ2-3	15
CAISAGGTEAFF	TRBV10-3	TRBJ1-1	12
CASSRDGYEKLFF	TRBV5-1	TRBJ1-4	13
CAIKGGAGPGEQFF	TRBV10-3	TRBJ2-1	14
CASSLGGLGNTIYF	TRBV25-1	TRBJ1-3	14
CASSFRSGGRADTQYF	TRBV11-2	TRBJ2-3	16
CASAWGNEKLFF	TRBV25-1	TRBJ1-4	12
CASSQESWGGPYEQYF	TRBV3-1/TRBV3-2	TRBJ2-7	16
CATGLVFAGELFF	TRBV12-3/TRBV12-4	TRBJ2-2	13
CASSWRGLGSSEQFF	TRBV7-9	TRBJ2-1	15
CASSSNRGSYEQYF	TRBV5-1	TRBJ2-7	14
CASSWTVYNEQFF	TRBV7-3	TRBJ2-1	13
CASSPTTANYGYTF	TRBV5-4	TRBJ1-2	14
CASSQVGAGSSYEQYF	TRBV3-1/TRBV3-2	TRBJ2-7	16
CAWSEGPWRERGETQYF	TRBV30	TRBJ2-5	17
CASSFGTSGRARETQYF	TRBV5-4	TRBJ2-5	17
CASSQWGLGGYTF	TRBV4-1	TRBJ1-2	13
CASSAALAPTQYF	TRBV9	TRBJ2-3	13
CASSPRTSGAPSTDTQYF	TRBV4-1	TRBJ2-3	18
CASIRDSSNEKLFF	TRBV6-5	TRBJ1-4	14
CASSQTGGLDNYGYTF	TRBV7-9	TRBJ1-2	16
CASLGGSYEQYF	TRBV6-5	TRBJ2-7	12
CASSTQGRGTEAFF	TRBV19	TRBJ1-1	14
CASRGTGRYGYTF	TRBV4-1	TRBJ1-2	13
CASSQGLAGQNTGELFF	TRBV3-1/TRBV3-2	TRBJ2-2	17
CASTTTRDSNQPQHF	TRBV10-1	TRBJ1-5	15